This T cell receptor (beta chain) originates from a study of shared clonotypes between healthy human individuals. It was around 180 ng DNA, 25,000 to 35,000 T cell genomes, that sorted-subset replicate PCRs used. The repertoire was sequenced with immunoSEQ multiplex PCR; TCRdb's copy has only in-frame clones and lacks some. The sample yields around 2.5 million clones, under 95% seen once. CDR3 length: 16 residues. Germline V gene lookup returns CDR1 SGDLS and CDR2 YYNGEE. The germline V and J ends were trimmed by 0 bases and 6 bases, with 13 bases remaining between them. This receptor was taken from a man between 18 and 35 years old in good health. Some clones in this sample may be carry-over from other donors' samples. This chain joins TRBV9 and TRBJ1-6; D not certain. Sequenced: naive CD4+ T cells from PBMCs. Subset given: CD45RA+ positively selected. The CDR3 DNA sequence: TGTGCCAGCAGCGTAGTCGGGATTGTGGGTAATTCACCCCTCCACTTT. It codes for CASSVVGIVGNSPLHF. The full variable domain, with the rest looked up from reference TRBV9 and TRBJ1-6, is DSGVTQTPKHLITATGQRVTLRCSPRSGDLSVYWYQQSLDQGLQFLIQYYNGEERAKGNILERFSAQQFPDLHSELNLSSLELGDSALYFCASSVVGIVGNSPLHFGNGTRLTVT.